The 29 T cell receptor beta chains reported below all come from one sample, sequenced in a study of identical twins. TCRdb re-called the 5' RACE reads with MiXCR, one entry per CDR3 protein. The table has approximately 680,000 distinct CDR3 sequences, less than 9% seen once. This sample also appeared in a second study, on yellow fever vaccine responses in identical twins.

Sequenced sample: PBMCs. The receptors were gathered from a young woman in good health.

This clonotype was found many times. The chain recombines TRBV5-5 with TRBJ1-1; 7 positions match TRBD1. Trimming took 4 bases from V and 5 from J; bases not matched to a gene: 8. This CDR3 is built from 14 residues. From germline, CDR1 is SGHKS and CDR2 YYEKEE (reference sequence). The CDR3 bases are TGTGCCAGCAGCCGCAGGGGGTCGGGGACTGAAGCTTTCTTT. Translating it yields CASSRRGSGTEAFF.

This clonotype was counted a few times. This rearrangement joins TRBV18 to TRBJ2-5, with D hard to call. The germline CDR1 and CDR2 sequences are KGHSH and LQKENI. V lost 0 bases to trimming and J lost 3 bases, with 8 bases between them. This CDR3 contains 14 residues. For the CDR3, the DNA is TGTGCCAGCTCACCACCCGCGCAGAAAGAGACCCAGTACTTC. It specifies CASSPPAQKETQYF.

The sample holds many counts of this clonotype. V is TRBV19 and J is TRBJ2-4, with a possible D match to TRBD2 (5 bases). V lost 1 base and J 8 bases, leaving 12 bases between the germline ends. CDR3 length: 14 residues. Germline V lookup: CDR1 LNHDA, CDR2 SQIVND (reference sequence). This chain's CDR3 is CASSIAYTRDIQYF. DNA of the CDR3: TGTGCCAGTAGTATAGCCTACACGAGGGACATTCAGTACTTC.

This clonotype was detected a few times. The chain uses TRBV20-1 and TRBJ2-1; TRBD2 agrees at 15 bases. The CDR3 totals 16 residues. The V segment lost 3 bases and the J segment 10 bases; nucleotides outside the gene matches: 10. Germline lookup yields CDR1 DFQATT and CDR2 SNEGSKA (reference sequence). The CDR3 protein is CSASPRGTSGGKEQFF. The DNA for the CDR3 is TGCAGTGCTAGCCCCAGAGGGACTAGCGGGGGGAAAGAGCAGTTCTTC.

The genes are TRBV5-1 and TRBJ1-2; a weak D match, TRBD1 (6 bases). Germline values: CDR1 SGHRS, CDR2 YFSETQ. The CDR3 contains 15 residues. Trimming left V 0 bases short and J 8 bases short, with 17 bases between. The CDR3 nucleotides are TGCGCCAGCAGCTTGGCCTCGGGGGCCCGAGGAGGCTACACCTTC. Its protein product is CASSLASGARGGYTF.

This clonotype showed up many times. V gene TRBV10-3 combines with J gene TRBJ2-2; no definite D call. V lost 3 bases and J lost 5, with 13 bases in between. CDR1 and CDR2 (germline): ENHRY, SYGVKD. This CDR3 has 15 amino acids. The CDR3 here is CAISEIEGGTGELFF. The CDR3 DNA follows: TGTGCCATCAGTGAAATAGAAGGTGGAACCGGGGAGCTGTTTTTT.

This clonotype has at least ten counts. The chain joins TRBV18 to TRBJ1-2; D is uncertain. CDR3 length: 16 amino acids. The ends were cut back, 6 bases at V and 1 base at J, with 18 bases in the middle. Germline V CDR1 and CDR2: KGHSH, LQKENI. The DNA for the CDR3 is TGTGCCAGCTCCCCCCTCGGGTTCGAACTTAACTATGGCTACACCTTC. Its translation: CASSPLGFELNYGYTF.

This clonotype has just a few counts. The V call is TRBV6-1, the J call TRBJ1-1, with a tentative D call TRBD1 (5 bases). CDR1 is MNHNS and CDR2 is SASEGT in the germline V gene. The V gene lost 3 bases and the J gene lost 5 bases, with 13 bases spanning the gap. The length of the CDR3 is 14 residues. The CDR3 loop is CASSEDSWGTEAFF. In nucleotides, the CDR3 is TGTGCCAGCAGTGAGGATTCGTGGGGGACTGAAGCTTTCTTT.

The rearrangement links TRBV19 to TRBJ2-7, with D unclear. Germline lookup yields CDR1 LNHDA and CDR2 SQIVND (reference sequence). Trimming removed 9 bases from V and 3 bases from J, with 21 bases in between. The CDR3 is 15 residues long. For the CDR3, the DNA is TGTGCCAGACCATACGGTGGGGTTCTTTACTACGAGCAGTACGTC. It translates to CARPYGGVLYYEQYV.

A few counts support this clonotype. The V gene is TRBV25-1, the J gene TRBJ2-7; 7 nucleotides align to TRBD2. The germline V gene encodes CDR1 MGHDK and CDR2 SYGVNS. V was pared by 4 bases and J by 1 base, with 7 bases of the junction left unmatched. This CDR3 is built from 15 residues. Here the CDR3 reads CASSGLAEGSYEQYF. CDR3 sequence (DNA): TGTGCCAGCAGTGGTCTAGCGGAGGGTTCCTACGAGCAGTACTTC.

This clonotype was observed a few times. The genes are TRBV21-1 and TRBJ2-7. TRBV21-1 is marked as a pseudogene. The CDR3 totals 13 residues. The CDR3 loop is CASSKGSAYEQYF. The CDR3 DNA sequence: TGTGCCAGCAGCAAGGGTAGCGCCTACGAGCAGTACTTC.

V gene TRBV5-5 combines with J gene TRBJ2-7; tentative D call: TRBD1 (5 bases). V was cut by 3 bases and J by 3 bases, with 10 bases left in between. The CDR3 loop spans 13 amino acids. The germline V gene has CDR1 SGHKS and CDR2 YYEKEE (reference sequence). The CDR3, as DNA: TGTGCCAGCAGCTGGACCAGGGACTACGAGCAGTACGTC. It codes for CASSWTRDYEQYV.

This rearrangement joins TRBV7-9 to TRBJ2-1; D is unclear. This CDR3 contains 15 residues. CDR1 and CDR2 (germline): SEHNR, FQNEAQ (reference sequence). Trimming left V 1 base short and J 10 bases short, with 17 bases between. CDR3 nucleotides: TGTGCCAGCAGCTTAGTGGGGTCCCGTGATGGAGAGCAGTTCTTC. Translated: CASSLVGSRDGEQFF.

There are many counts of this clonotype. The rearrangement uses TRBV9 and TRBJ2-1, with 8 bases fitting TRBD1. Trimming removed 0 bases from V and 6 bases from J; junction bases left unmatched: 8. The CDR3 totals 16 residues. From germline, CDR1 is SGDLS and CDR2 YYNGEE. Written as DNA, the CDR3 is TGTGCCAGCAGCGTAGCGTTCCCGGGACAGGTCAATGAGCAGTTCTTC. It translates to CASSVAFPGQVNEQFF. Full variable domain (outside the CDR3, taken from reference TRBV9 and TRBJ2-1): DSGVTQTPKHLITATGQRVTLRCSPRSGDLSVYWYQQSLDQGLQFLIQYYNGEERAKGNILERFSAQQFPDLHSELNLSSLELGDSALYFCASSVAFPGQVNEQFFGPGTRLTVL.

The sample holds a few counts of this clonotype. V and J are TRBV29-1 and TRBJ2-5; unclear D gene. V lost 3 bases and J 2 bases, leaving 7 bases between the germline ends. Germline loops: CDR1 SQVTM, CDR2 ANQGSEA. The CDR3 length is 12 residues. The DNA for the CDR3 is TGCAGCGTTGACGGCGGTCAAGAGACCCAGTACTTC. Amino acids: CSVDGGQETQYF.

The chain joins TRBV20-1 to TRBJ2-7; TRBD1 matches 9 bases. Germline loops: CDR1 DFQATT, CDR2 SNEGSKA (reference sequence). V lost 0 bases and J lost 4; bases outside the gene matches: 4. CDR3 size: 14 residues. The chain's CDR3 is CSARDNRGRYEQYF. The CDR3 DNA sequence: TGCAGTGCTAGAGACAACAGGGGGCGGTACGAGCAGTACTTC.

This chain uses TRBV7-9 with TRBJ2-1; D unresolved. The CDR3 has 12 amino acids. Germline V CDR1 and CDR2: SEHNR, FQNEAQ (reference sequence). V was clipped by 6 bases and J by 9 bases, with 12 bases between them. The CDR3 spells CASRSNVGEQFF. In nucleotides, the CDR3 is TGTGCCAGCAGATCTAACGTCGGTGAGCAGTTCTTC.

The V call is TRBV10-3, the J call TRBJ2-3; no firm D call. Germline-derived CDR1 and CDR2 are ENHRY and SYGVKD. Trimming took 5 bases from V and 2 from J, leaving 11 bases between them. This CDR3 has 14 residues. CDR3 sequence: CAISTDGLTDTQYF. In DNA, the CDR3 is TGTGCCATCAGTACCGACGGGCTCACAGATACGCAGTATTTT.

In DNA form, the CDR3 reads TGCAGTGCTAGGAGTCTAGCGGGGGGCCCAGATACGCAGTATTTT. It yields the protein CSARSLAGGPDTQYF. The chain employs TRBV20-1 and TRBJ2-3; 11 bases fit TRBD2. With V trimmed by 3 bases and J by 4 bases, 6 bases remained unmatched. From germline, CDR1 is DFQATT and CDR2 SNEGSKA (reference sequence). CDR3 length equals 15 residues.

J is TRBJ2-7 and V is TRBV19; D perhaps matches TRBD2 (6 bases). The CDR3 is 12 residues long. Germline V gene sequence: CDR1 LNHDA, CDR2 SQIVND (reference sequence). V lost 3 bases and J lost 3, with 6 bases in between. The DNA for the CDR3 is TGTGCCAGTAGTATGGAGGGCTACGAGCAGTACTTC. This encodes CASSMEGYEQYF.

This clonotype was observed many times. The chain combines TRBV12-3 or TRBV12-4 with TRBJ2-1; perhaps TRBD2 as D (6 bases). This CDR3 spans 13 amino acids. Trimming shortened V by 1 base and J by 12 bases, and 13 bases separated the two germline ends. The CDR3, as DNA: TGTGCCAGCAGTTTAGAGTCGAGGGGACTGCAGTTCTTC. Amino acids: CASSLESRGLQFF.

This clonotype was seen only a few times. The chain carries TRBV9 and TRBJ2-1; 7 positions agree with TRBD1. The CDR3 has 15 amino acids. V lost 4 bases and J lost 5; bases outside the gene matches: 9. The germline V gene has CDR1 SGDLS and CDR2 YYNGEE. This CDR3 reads CASSKTGQPNNEQFF. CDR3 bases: TGTGCCAGCAGCAAGACGGGACAGCCCAACAATGAGCAGTTCTTC.

CDR3 in amino acids: CASSLAGTGSHSPLHF. CDR3 nucleotides: TGCGCCAGCAGCTTGGCTGGGACAGGGAGCCACTCACCCCTCCACTTT. V is TRBV5-1 and J is TRBJ1-6, with 9 bases aligning to TRBD1. This CDR3 comprises 16 residues. CDR1 and CDR2 from the germline V gene are SGHRS and YFSETQ. Unmatched junction bases numbered 8, after V lost 0 bases and J lost 10 bases.

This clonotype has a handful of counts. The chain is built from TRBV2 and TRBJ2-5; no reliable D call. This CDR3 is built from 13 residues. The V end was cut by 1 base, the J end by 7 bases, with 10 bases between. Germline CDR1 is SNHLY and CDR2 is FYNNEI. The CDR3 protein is CASSEEAPGTQYF. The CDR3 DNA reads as TGTGCCAGCAGTGAAGAGGCCCCCGGGACCCAGTACTTC.

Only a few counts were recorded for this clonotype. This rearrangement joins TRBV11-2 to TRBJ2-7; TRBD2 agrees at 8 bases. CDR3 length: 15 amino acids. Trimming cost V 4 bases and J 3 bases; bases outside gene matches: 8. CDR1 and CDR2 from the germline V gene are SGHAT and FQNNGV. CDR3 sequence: CASSSREGGNYEQYF. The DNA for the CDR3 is TGTGCCAGCAGCTCCCGGGAGGGGGGCAACTACGAGCAGTACTTC.

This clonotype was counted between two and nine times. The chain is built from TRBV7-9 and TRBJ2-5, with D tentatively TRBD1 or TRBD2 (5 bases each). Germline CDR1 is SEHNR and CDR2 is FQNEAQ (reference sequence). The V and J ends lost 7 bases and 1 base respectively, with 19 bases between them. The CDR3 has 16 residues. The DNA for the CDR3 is TGTGCCAGCACCTTTAGAGTGGTCGGGACCCAAGAGACCCAGTACTTC. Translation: CASTFRVVGTQETQYF.

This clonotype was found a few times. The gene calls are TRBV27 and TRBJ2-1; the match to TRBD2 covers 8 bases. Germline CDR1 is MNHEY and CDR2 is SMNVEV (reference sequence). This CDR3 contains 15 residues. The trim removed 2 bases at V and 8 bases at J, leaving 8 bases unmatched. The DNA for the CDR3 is TGTGCCAGCAGTTTACCTCGGGAGGGCCAGCATGAGCAGTTCTTC. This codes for CASSLPREGQHEQFF.

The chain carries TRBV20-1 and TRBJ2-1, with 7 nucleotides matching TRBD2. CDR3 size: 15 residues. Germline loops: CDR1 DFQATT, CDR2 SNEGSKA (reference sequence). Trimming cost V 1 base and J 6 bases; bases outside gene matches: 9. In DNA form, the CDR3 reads TGCAGTGCTAGAGTCTCCGGGGGGAGATTCAATGAGCAGTTCTTC. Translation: CSARVSGGRFNEQFF.

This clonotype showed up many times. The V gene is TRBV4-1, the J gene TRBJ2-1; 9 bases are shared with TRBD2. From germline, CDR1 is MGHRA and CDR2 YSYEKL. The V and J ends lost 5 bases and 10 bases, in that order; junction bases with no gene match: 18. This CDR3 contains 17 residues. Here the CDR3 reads CASSVTSGYTTFGEQFF. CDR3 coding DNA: TGCGCCAGCAGCGTTACTAGCGGGTATACTACTTTTGGCGAGCAGTTCTTC.